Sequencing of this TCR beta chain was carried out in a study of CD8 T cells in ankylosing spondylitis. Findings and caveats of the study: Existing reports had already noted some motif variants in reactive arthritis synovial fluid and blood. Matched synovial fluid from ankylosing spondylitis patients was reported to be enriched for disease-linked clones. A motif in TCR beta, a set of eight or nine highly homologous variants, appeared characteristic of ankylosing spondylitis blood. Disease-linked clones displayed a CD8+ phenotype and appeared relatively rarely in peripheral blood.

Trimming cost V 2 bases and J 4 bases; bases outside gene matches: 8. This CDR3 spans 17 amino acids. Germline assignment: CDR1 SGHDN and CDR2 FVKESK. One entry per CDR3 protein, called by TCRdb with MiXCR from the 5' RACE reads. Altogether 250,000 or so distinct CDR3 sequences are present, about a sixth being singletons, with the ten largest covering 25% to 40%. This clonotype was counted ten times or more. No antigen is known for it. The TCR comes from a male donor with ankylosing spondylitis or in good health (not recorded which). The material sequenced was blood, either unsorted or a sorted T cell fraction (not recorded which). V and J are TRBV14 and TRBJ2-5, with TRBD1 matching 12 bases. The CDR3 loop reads CASSQWTGTGGGETQYF. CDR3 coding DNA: TGTGCCAGCAGCCAATGGACCGGGACAGGGGGCGGAGAGACCCAGTACTTC.